This TCR beta chain was captured in a study of shared clonotypes between healthy human individuals. Study-level background: A donor's plate count was three for CD4 naive and three for CD4 memory; CD8 naive had two and CD8 memory one. Study-wide results and limits: At large depth, rarefaction still showed sorted-subset sequencing to be incomplete.

For this clone: Its target is not known.

Trimming shortened V by 0 bases and J by 0 bases, and 7 bases separated the two germline ends. The CDR3 consists of 15 residues. CDR1 is SGDLS, CDR2 YYNGEE, per germline. The protocol was immunoSEQ multiplex PCR, while the TCRdb copy is restricted to in-frame clones and leaves out a portion. Here the sample spans millions of clones, roughly 92% being singletons. The donors, healthy adults who were HIV-negative, had experienced no recent acute infections or vaccinations. Caucasian adults living in Nashville, Tennessee, provided all samples. The clonotype was recovered from a man younger than 30 in good health. The chain joins TRBV9 to TRBJ2-1; no clear D. The material sequenced was naive CD4+ T cells sorted from blood. Subset noted: CD45RA+ positively selected. The CDR3 loop is CASSVEYSSYNEQFF. CDR3 nucleotide sequence: TGTGCCAGCAGCGTAGAGTACAGCTCCTACAATGAGCAGTTCTTC.